The source of this T cell receptor (beta chain) is a study of blood T cell repertoires in COVID-19 (TCRdb year 2020). In terms of the full investigation: Samples from collaborators originated in the United States, Italy and Spain and spanned both the acute and convalescent phases of COVID-19. The repertoires were made available in a free public database intended to serve as a resource for research on the immune response to SARS-CoV-2. Where available, HLA class I and class II types were obtained from metadata supplied by the sample provider rather than from assay-based typing. The samples were drawn from two sources: the first 160 participants of the ongoing ImmuneRACE study, and 950 to 1,500 subjects contributed by 6 global collaborators. The material from the prospective study consisted of cDNA or gDNA derived from T cells, B-cell-depleted T cells, or PBMCs. Deeply sampled blood TCRbeta repertoires from subjects exposed to, actively infected with, or recovered from COVID-19 were included in the dataset. A de-identified subject ID, COVID-19 status, age in years and sex were almost always included in the sample metadata. On the study overall, not on this receptor specifically: The amount of clinical and demographic metadata varied by source and participant and was provided uncurated.

Comments on this clone: It lacks a known antigen. Per-nucleotide qualities are absent, and no much larger clonotype sits a single base away.

The immunoSEQ Assay, a bias-controlled multiplex PCR, was used to amplify TCRbeta CDR3 regions from genomic DNA. As for the original processing: Nucleated cell counts per sample were estimated from amplification of reference gene primers within the assay. To quantify the absolute abundance of each unique TCRbeta CDR3 rearrangement, sequence reads were collapsed and filtered. For each sample, productive Simpson clonality was calculated as the square root of Simpson's diversity index over productive rearrangements. TCRdb limited this immuneACCESS table to in-frame rearrangements with V and J called. A share of clones is missing; checked studies link under half to unresolved V genes, and the rest is unexplained. The V and J calls and clone size were taken over from that table, and D and trimming were inferred from the DNA. The sample table shows roughly 200,000 clones, and roughly 80% are seen once. The ten largest clones take up about 7% of the sample.

Whole blood was collected in K2EDTA tubes by collaborating institutions according to the institutions' own protocols. For TCRbeta analysis, collaborator samples were shipped as frozen whole blood, as isolated PBMCs, or as DNA extracted from either sample type. V is cut by 3 bases and J by 7 bases, and the space between the germline ends is 10 bases. The CDR3 measures 13 amino acids from cysteine to phenylalanine. Only CDR3 DNA remains: 39 bases, in frame from the first base. CDR1 and CDR2 were assigned from the germline V gene (reference sequence) as MNHEY and SMNVEV. Sequenced: peripheral blood. The clonotype was recovered from a man aged 60-69 years with acute or convalescent COVID-19. This chain joins TRBV27 to TRBJ2-1; TRBD2 is perhaps the D gene, given 6 matching bases. In nucleotides, the sequence is TGTGCCAGCAGTTTCGGGAGTTGGAATGAGCAGTTCTTC. Its translation is CASSFGSWNEQFF.